These 7 T cell receptor beta chains were sequenced from one sample in a study of chemoradiotherapy in HPV16-positive cancers. Some clones are missing from TCRdb's copy, which holds only in-frame ones; the method was immunoSEQ multiplex PCR. This repertoire shows 6,000 to 9,500 clones, approximately 79% found once; its top ten account for roughly 17%. The sample was tumor tissue, taken from a patient who underwent chemoradiotherapy. The origin of the receptors is a human donor with HPV-associated anogenital cancer.

The chain has TRBV5-1 and TRBJ2-1; 11 nucleotides line up with TRBD1. Germline CDR1 is SGHRS and CDR2 is YFSETQ. Trimming took 4 bases from V and 5 from J; bases not matched to a gene: 5. The CDR3 covers 15 residues. The CDR3 loop reads CASSPPGQGDNEQFF. Here the CDR3 DNA reads TGCGCCAGCAGCCCCCCGGGACAGGGGGACAATGAGCAGTTCTTC. The whole variable domain, filled in from reference TRBV5-1 and TRBJ2-1, reads KAGVTQTPRYLIKTRGQQVTLSCSPISGHRSVSWYQQTPGQGLQFLFEYFSETQRNKGNFPGRFSGRQFSNSRSEMNVSTLELGDSALYLCASSPPGQGDNEQFFGPGTRLTVL.

The chain carries TRBV6-1 and TRBJ2-2; the D gene is possibly TRBD1 (6 bases). This CDR3 has 14 amino acids. Looked up from germline, CDR1 is MNHNS and CDR2 is SASEGT. V lost 6 bases and J lost 5, with 13 bases in between. This CDR3 reads CASSFNRETGELFF. Here the CDR3 DNA reads TGTGCCAGCAGCTTTAACAGGGAAACCGGGGAGCTGTTTTTT.

V and J are TRBV7-9 and TRBJ2-5; 10 bases line up with TRBD2. The CDR3 is 15 amino acids. J gave up 5 bases and V 1 base, and 4 bases lay outside the gene matches. The germline V gene encodes CDR1 SEHNR and CDR2 FQNEAQ (reference sequence). CDR3 in DNA: TGTGCCAGCAGCTTAGTAGCGGGGGGCTATGAGACCCAGTACTTC. It is translated as CASSLVAGGYETQYF.

The rearrangement uses TRBV11-2 and TRBJ2-1, with TRBD2 matching over 7 bases. The CDR3 sequence is 16 residues long. CDR1 and CDR2 from the germline V gene are SGHAT and FQNNGV. The junction had 13 bases not matched to a gene; V was cut back by 5 bases and J by 6 bases. The CDR3 DNA reads as TGTGCCAGCAGCCCCCTTTTTAGCGGGTATCTCAATGAGCAGTTCTTC. It encodes CASSPLFSGYLNEQFF.

The rearrangement joins TRBV6-1 to TRBJ1-2; D is unclear. Trimming stripped 3 bases from V and 7 bases from J, with 12 bases between. Germline V gives CDR1 MNHNS, CDR2 SASEGT. This CDR3 is 13 amino acids long. For the CDR3, the DNA is TGTGCCAGCAGTGAGGGCGAACTGGCTGGCTACACCTTC. Protein sequence: CASSEGELAGYTF.

This rearrangement joins TRBV9 to TRBJ1-1; 7 bases match TRBD1. In germline, CDR1 is SGDLS, CDR2 YYNGEE. The V and J ends lost 3 bases and 2 bases, in that order; junction bases with no gene match: 10. This CDR3 is 16 amino acids long. CDR3 sequence reads: CASSDHRGLTNTEAFF. CDR3 bases: TGTGCCAGCAGCGACCACAGGGGCCTTACCAACACTGAAGCTTTCTTT.

The CDR3: CASSPPGQASYGYTF. The CDR3 nucleotides are TGTGCCAGCAGCCCTCCGGGACAGGCTTCCTATGGCTACACCTTC. This rearrangement joins TRBV7-2 to TRBJ1-2; 8 positions agree with TRBD1. V gave up 5 bases and J gave up 4 bases; unmatched junction bases: 9. Per germline, CDR1 SGHTA and CDR2 FQGNSA. CDR3 size: 15 residues.